The source of this T cell receptor beta chain is a study of blood T cells in healthy people across ages. Trimming pared 3 bases from V and 4 bases from J, leaving 9 bases between. CDR3 length equals 13 residues. Per germline, CDR1 LGHDT and CDR2 YNNKEL (reference sequence). Through a sample-barcoded 5' primer and a J-beta primer mix, a second PCR was run for roughly 6 to 11 cycles. Each CDR3 protein gets one entry after TCRdb re-called the 5' RACE reads with MiXCR. The table lists some 690,000 distinct CDR3 sequences, 20% to 25% of them singletons. The V call is TRBV3-1, the J call TRBJ1-1, with a possible D match to TRBD1 (5 bases). The source is a man in his 70s in good health. The sample consisted of blood. Written as DNA, the CDR3 is TGTGCCAGCAGCCAGGGGACCGGCACTGAAGCTTTCTTT. Translation: CASSQGTGTEAFF.